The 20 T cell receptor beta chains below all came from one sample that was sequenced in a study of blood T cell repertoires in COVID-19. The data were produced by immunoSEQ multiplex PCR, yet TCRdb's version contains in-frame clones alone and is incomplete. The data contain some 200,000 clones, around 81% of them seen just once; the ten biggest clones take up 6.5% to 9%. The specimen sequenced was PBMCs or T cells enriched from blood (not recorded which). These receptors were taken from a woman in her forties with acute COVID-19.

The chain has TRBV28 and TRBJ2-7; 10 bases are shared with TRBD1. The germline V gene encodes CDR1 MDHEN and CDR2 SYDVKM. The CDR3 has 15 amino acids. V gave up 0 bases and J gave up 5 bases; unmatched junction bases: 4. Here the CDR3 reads CASSLWGDRGHEQYF. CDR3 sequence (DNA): TGTGCCAGCAGTTTATGGGGGGACAGGGGCCACGAGCAGTACTTC.

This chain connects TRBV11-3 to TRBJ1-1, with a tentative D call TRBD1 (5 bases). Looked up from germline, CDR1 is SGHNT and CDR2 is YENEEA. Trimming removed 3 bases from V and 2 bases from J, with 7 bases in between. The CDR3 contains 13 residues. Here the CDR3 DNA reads TGTGCCAGCAGCTTGGGGGGTAACACTGAAGCTTTCTTT. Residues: CASSLGGNTEAFF.

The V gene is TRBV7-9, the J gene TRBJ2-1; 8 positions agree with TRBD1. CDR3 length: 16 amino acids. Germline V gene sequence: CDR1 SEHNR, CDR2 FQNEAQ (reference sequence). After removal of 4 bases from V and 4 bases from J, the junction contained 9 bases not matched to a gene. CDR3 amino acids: CASSSNRDRTYNEQFF. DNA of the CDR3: TGTGCCAGCAGCTCTAACCGGGACAGGACTTACAATGAGCAGTTCTTC.

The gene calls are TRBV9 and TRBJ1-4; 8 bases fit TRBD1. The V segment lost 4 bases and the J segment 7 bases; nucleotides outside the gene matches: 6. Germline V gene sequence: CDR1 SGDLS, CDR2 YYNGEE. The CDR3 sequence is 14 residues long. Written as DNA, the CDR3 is TGTGCCAGCAGCTCCGGACAGGGTGGTGAAAAACTGTTTTTT. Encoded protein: CASSSGQGGEKLFF.

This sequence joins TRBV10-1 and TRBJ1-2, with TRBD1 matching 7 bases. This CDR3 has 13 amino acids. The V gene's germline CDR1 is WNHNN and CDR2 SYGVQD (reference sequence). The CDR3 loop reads CCLGQLLNYGYTF. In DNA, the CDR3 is TGCTGCCTGGGACAGCTACTTAACTATGGCTACACCTTC.

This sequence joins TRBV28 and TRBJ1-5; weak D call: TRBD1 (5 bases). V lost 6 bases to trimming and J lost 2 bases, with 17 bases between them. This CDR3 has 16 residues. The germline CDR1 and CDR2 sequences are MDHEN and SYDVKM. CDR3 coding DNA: TGTGCCAGCAGCCCTTCCGGCGGGGCTGGCAATCAGCCCCAGCATTTT. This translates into CASSPSGGAGNQPQHF.

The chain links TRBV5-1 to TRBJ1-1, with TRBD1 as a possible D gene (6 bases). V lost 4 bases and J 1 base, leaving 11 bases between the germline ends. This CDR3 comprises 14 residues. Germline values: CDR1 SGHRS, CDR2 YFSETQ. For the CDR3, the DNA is TGCGCCAGCAGCACCGGACAGCCGAACACTGAAGCTTTCTTT. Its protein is CASSTGQPNTEAFF.

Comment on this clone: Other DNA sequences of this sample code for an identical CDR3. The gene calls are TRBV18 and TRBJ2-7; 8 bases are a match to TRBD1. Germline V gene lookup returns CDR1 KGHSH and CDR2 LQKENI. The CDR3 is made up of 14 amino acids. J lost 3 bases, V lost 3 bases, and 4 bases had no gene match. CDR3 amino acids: CASSPDRVFYEQYF. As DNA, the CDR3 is TGTGCCAGCTCACCGGACAGGGTATTCTACGAGCAGTACTTC.

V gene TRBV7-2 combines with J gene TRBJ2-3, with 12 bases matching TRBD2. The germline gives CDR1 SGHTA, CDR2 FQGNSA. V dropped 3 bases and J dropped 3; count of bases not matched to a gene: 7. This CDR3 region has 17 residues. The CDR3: CASSFRLAGVWTDTQYF. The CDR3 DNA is TGTGCCAGCAGCTTCCGACTAGCGGGGGTCTGGACAGATACGCAGTATTTT.

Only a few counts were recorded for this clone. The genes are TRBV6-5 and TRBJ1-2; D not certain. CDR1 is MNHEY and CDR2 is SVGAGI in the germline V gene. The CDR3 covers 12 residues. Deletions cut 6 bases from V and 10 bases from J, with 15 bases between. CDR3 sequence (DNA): TGTGCCAGCAGATTAAGCGGGATACACTACACCTTC. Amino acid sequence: CASRLSGIHYTF.

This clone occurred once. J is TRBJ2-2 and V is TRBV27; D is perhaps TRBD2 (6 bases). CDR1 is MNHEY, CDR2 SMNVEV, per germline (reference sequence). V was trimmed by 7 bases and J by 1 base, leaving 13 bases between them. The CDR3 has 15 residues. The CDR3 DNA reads TGTGCCAGCACCAACCGGGACTTGAACACCGGGGAGCTGTTTTTT. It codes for CASTNRDLNTGELFF.

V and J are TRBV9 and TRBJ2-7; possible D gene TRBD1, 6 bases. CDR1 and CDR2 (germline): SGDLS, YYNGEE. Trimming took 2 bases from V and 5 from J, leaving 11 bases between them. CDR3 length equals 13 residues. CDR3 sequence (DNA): TGTGCCAGCAGCGTCCTACAGGGCCACGAGCAGTACTTC. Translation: CASSVLQGHEQYF. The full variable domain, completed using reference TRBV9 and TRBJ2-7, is DSGVTQTPKHLITATGQRVTLRCSPRSGDLSVYWYQQSLDQGLQFLIQYYNGEERAKGNILERFSAQQFPDLHSELNLSSLELGDSALYFCASSVLQGHEQYFGPGTRLTVT.

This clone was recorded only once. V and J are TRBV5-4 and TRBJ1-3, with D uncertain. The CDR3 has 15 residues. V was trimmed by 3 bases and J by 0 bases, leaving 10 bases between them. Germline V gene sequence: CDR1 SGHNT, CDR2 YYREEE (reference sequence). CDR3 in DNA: TGTGCCAGCAGCTGGGAGGTTGGCTCTGGAAACACCATATATTTT. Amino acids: CASSWEVGSGNTIYF.

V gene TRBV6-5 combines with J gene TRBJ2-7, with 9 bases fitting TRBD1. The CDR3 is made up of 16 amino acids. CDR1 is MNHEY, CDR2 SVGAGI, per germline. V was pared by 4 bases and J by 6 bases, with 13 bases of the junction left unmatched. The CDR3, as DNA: TGTGCCAGCAGTTCGCCTATACAGGGGGCTCGAGGCGAGCAGTACTTC. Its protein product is CASSSPIQGARGEQYF.

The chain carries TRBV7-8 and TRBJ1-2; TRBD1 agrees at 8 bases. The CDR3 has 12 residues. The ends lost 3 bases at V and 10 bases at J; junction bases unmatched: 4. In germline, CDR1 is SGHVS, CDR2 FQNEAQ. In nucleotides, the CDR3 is TGTGCCAGCAGCTTGACAGGGGAAGACTACACCTTC. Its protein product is CASSLTGEDYTF.

The CDR3 loop is CASSIPRGGNEKLFF. Written as DNA, the CDR3 is TGTGCCAGTAGTATCCCTCGCGGGGGAAATGAAAAACTGTTTTTT. The chain joins TRBV19 to TRBJ1-4; weak D call: TRBD1 (5 bases). V was shortened by 3 bases and J by 5 bases, with 13 bases between the two germline ends. CDR1 is LNHDA and CDR2 is SQIVND in the germline V gene (reference sequence). The CDR3 is 15 residues long. The entire variable domain, with the rest obtained from reference TRBV19 and TRBJ1-4, is as follows: DGGITQSPKYLFRKEGQNVTLSCEQNLNHDAMYWYRQDPGQGLRLIYYSQIVNDFQKGDIAEGYSVSREKKESFPLTVTSAQKNPTAFYLCASSIPRGGNEKLFFGSGTQLSVL.

DNA of the CDR3: TGTGCCAGCAGCCCCGGACTGGGCGGCACAGATACGCAGTATTTT. This encodes CASSPGLGGTDTQYF. The chain employs TRBV7-3 and TRBJ2-3, with D maybe TRBD2 (5 bases). This CDR3 is built from 15 residues. V lost 5 bases, J lost 1 base, and 13 bases lay in between. The germline gives CDR1 SGHTA, CDR2 FQGTGA.

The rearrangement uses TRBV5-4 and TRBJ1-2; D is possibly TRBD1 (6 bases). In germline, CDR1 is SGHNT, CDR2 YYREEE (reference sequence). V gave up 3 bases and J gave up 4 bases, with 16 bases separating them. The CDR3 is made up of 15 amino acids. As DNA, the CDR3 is TGTGCCAGCAGCTCGACGGCAGGGGTCGGCTATGGCTACACCTTC. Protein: CASSSTAGVGYGYTF.

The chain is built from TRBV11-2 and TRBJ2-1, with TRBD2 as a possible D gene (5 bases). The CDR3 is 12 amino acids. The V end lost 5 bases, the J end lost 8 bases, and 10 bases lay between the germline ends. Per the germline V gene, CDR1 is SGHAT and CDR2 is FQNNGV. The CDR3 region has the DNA TGTGCCAGCAGCCAACTAGGCGATGAGCAGTTCTTC. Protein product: CASSQLGDEQFF.

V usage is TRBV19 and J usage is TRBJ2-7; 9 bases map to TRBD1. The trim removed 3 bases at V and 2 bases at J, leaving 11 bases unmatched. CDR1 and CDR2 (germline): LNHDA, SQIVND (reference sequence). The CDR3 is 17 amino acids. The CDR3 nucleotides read TGTGCCAGTAGTATCGGGACAGGGCAAGGAGTCCCCTACGAGCAGTACTTC. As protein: CASSIGTGQGVPYEQYF.